The 8 T cell receptor beta chains below all came from one sample that was sequenced in a study of vaccination and CD4 T cells after COVID-19. CD4+ T cells that had been cultured provided DNA sequenced with the Oncomine TCR Beta short-read assay. From the PCR reads, TCRdb called clonotypes with MiXCR, one entry per CDR3 protein. The sample comprises several thousand distinct CDR3 sequences, 40% to 50% of which are singletons, and about two fifths rests with the top ten. No antigen has been identified for these receptors. Treatment indicated: approximately 11-day PBMC culture with coronavirus spike peptide pools or control peptides (ViraFEST assay). Investigators obtained the unexposed donor's CD4+ T cells before the COVID-19 pandemic (2011-2018). The sequencing input was CD4+ T cells from blood, cultured in vitro. Receptors originate from a human donor in good health.

This rearrangement joins TRBV27 to TRBJ1-5; possible D gene TRBD1, 5 bases. V was trimmed by 2 bases and J by 2 bases, leaving 13 bases between them. This CDR3 spans 16 amino acids. Germline CDR1 reads MNHEY; CDR2 reads SMNVEV (reference sequence). CDR3 nucleotides: TGTGCCAGCAGTTTAGGATGGGGGAACCGCAATCAGCCCCAGCATTTT. Protein: CASSLGWGNRNQPQHF.

The chain carries TRBV7-8 and TRBJ2-1; 8 nucleotides match TRBD2. This CDR3 is 18 amino acids long. The germline gives CDR1 SGHVS, CDR2 FQNEAQ. V was pared by 3 bases and J by 5 bases, with 15 bases of the junction left unmatched. The CDR3 DNA reads as TGTGCCAGCAGCTTGGGTAGGGGCAGGCTAGCGGGTCACAATGAGCAGTTCTTC. It is translated as CASSLGRGRLAGHNEQFF.

This clonotype was detected a few times. The V and J genes are TRBV11-2 and TRBJ2-7; 9 bases line up with TRBD1. The ends lost 5 bases at V and 4 bases at J; junction bases unmatched: 3. This CDR3 is 13 amino acids long. Looked up from germline, CDR1 is SGHAT and CDR2 is FQNNGV. DNA of the CDR3: TGTGCCAGCAGCCGAGGACAGGGGTACGAGCAGTACTTC. As protein: CASSRGQGYEQYF.

The chain couples TRBV5-4 to TRBJ1-2; 7 nucleotides agree with TRBD1. This CDR3 has 13 amino acids. Germline V gives CDR1 SGHNT, CDR2 YYREEE (reference sequence). The J segment lost 12 bases and the V segment lost 0 bases, leaving 8 bases of the junction unmatched. CDR3 in DNA: TGTGCCAGCAGCTTGGTAGGGGGCGCTTGGGACACCTTC. The encoded protein is CASSLVGGAWDTF.

DNA of the CDR3: TGTGCCAGCAGTTTGAGGGGCTCCTACGAGCAGTACTTC. As protein: CASSLRGSYEQYF. The chain is built from TRBV27 and TRBJ2-7; the D gene could be TRBD1 or TRBD2 (5 bases each). The V gene's germline CDR1 is MNHEY and CDR2 SMNVEV (reference sequence). V was clipped by 3 bases and J by 0 bases, with 6 bases between them. The CDR3 has 13 residues.

This clonotype was observed a handful of times. The genes are TRBV2 and TRBJ2-3; 8 bases align to TRBD2. The V gene end was trimmed by 4 bases and the J gene end by 1 base; junction bases not matched to a gene: 4. This CDR3 spans 15 amino acids. The germline V gene encodes CDR1 SNHLY and CDR2 FYNNEI. CDR3 nucleotides: TGTGCCAGCAGTGTAACAGCGGGGGGCACAGATACGCAGTATTTT. It translates to CASSVTAGGTDTQYF.

The rearrangement links TRBV2 to TRBJ2-1; D is uncertain. The germline V gene encodes CDR1 SNHLY and CDR2 FYNNEI. Trimming removed 8 bases at V and 1 base at J, with 9 bases between. The CDR3 is 13 residues long. CDR3 amino acids: CASGEVSYNEQFF. The CDR3 nucleotides are TGTGCCAGCGGAGAAGTATCCTACAATGAGCAGTTCTTC.

The sample holds a few counts of this clonotype. CDR3 DNA: TGTGCCAGCAGCACCAGACAGAGCACAGATACGCAGTATTTT. Protein sequence: CASSTRQSTDTQYF. The chain employs TRBV7-2 and TRBJ2-3, with TRBD1 as a possible D gene (5 bases). V was shortened by 5 bases and J by 0 bases, with 9 bases between the two germline ends. Germline V gene sequence: CDR1 SGHTA, CDR2 FQGNSA. The CDR3 runs 14 residues.